This T cell receptor (beta chain) is drawn from a study of blood T cell repertoires in COVID-19 (dated by TCRdb to 2020 to 2022). With regard to the full study: Collaborator samples came from the United States, Italy and Spain and covered acute and convalescent phases of COVID-19. The prospective study material was composed of cDNA or gDNA derived from T cells, B-cell-depleted T cells, or PBMCs. Deeply sampled blood TCRbeta repertoires from subjects exposed to, actively infected with, or recovered from COVID-19 were included in the dataset. A freely available public database, intended as a resource for researchers studying the immune response to SARS-CoV-2, is where the repertoires were released. The samples were drawn from two sources: the first 160 participants of the ongoing ImmuneRACE study, and over 950 subjects contributed by 6 global collaborators. The sample metadata nearly always contained a de-identified subject ID, COVID-19 status, age in years and sex. Where available, HLA class I and class II types were obtained from metadata supplied by the sample provider rather than from assay-based typing. Study-level results and caveats: How much clinical and demographic metadata was included differed by source and by participant, and the metadata was provided uncurated.

As to this clone: Its antigen specificity is not known. No clone much larger than this one lies a single base away; base qualities are absent.

The collaborating institutions used their own protocols to collect whole blood in K2EDTA tubes. Collaborator samples were shipped for TCRbeta analysis as frozen whole blood, isolated PBMCs, or DNA extracted from either sample type. V loses 10 bases of germline sequence and J loses 4 bases, and the interval between the two ends is 17 bases. CDR1 and CDR2, looked up from the germline V gene (reference sequence), are LNHDA and SQIVND. Taken from cysteine to phenylalanine, the CDR3 has 14 residues. The read is trimmed to its CDR3 DNA, 42 bases read in frame from base 1. The immunoSEQ Assay, a bias-controlled multiplex PCR, was used to amplify TCRbeta CDR3 regions from genomic DNA. The original methods were these. Within the assay, amplification of reference gene primers was used to estimate how many nucleated cells each sample contained. To quantify the absolute abundance of each unique TCRbeta CDR3 rearrangement, sequence reads were collapsed and filtered. For each sample, productive Simpson clonality was calculated by taking the square root of Simpson's diversity index across productive rearrangements. TCRdb limited this immuneACCESS table to in-frame rearrangements with V and J called. A share of clones is missing; checked studies link under half to unresolved V genes, and the rest is unexplained. V and J calls and clone size are as listed in that table; D and trimming were resolved from the DNA. The table for this sample lists roughly 75,000 clones; about 74% of them were counted only once. Clones ranked in the top ten supply 2% to 3% of the sample.

The chain is assembled from TRBV19 and TRBJ1-5, with TRBD1 tentatively as D gene (5 bases match). The TCR originated in a human donor with acute or convalescent COVID-19. The donor label of this sample is uncertain. The specimen was peripheral blood. Here is the DNA: TGTGCCACCAAGGAAGGGGCACAAAATCAGCCCCAGCATTTT. It encodes CATKEGAQNQPQHF.